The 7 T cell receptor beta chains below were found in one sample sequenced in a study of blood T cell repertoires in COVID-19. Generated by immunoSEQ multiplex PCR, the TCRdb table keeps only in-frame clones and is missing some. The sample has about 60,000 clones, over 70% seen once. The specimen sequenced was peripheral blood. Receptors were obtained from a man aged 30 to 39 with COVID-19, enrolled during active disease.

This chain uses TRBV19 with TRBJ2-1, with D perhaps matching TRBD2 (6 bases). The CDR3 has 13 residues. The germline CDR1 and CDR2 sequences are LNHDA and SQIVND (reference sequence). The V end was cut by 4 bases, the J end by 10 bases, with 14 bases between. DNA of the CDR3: TGTGCCAGTAGTACTGAGCGTGGGGGGGAGCAGTTCTTC. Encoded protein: CASSTERGGEQFF. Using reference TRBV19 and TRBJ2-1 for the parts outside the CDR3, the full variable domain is DGGITQSPKYLFRKEGQNVTLSCEQNLNHDAMYWYRQDPGQGLRLIYYSQIVNDFQKGDIAEGYSVSREKKESFPLTVTSAQKNPTAFYLCASSTERGGEQFFGPGTRLTVL.

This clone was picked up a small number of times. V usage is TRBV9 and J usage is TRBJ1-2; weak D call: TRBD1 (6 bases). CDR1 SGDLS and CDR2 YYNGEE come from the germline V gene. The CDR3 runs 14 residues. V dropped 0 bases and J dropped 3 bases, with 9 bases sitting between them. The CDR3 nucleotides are TGTGCCAGCAGCGTAGAGGCAGGGGACTATGGCTACACCTTC. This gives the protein CASSVEAGDYGYTF.

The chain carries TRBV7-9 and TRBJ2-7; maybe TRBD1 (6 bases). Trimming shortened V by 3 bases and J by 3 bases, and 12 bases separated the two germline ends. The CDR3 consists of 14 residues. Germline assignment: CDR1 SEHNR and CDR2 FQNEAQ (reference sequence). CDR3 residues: CASSFTGSGYEQYF. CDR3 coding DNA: TGTGCCAGCAGCTTTACAGGGAGTGGCTACGAGCAGTACTTC.

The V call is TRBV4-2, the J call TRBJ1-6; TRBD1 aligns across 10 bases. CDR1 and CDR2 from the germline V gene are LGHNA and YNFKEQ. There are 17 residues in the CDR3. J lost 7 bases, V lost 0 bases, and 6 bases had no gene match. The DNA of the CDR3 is TGTGCCAGCAGCCAAGATCGACAGGGGGCAAGGAATTCACCCCTCCACTTT. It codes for CASSQDRQGARNSPLHF.

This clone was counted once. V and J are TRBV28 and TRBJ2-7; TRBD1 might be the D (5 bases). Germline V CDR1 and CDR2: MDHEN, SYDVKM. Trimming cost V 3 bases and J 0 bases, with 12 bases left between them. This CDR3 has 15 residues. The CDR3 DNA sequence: TGTGCCAGCAGTTTTACAGGCCTAAGCTCCTACGAGCAGTACTTC. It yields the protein CASSFTGLSSYEQYF.

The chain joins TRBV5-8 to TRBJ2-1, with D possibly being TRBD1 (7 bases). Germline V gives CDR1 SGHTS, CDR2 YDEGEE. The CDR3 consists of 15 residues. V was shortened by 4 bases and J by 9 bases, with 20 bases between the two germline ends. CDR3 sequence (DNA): TGTGCCAGCAGCCCAGGGGGGAGTAGCCGGCGTGAGCAGTTCTTC. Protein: CASSPGGSSRREQFF.

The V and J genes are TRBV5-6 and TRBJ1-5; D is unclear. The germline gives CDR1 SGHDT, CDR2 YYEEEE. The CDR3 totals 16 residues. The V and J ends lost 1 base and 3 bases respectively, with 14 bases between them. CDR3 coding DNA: TGTGCCAGCAGCTTGTTGTTCGGGGATGACAATCAGCCCCAGCATTTT. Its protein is CASSLLFGDDNQPQHF. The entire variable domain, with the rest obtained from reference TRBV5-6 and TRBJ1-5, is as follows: DAGVTQSPTHLIKTRGQQVTLRCSPKSGHDTVSWYQQALGQGPQFIFQYYEEEERQRGNFPDRFSGHQFPNYSSELNVNALLLGDSALYLCASSLLFGDDNQPQHFGDGTRLSIL.